This T cell receptor beta chain was retrieved from a study of T cells in Graves' hyperthyroidism and ophthalmopathy. Study details: Peripheral blood specimens were obtained at initial diagnosis, prior to any treatment.

Amplification of TCR beta CDR3 regions used RNA as the template. Primed by the HTBI set, a first-round RT-PCR was run on the TCR CDR3. TCRdb reprocessed the multiplex PCR reads with MiXCR, giving one entry per CDR3 protein. The repertoire holds 500,000 to 650,000 distinct CDR3 sequences, with about 15% as singletons. If no ophthalmopathy progression occurred within 18 months, Graves' hyperthyroidism was stable. Aged 18 to 65, the patients had hyperthyroidism that was newly diagnosed and had lasted under 2 months. The PBMCs were sourced from fresh peripheral blood (approximately 10 ml). The CDR3 contains 13 residues. V was pared by 6 bases and J by 1 base, with 6 bases between. CDR1 and CDR2 (germline): MGHDK, SYGVNS.

Sequenced sample: blood. This TCR was recovered from a woman aged 40 to 55 with Graves' hyperthyroidism. This chain joins TRBV25-1 and TRBJ2-2; D is unresolved. CDR3 residues: CASRVWNTGELFF. The CDR3 nucleotides are TGTGCCAGCAGGGTGTGGAACACCGGGGAGCTGTTTTTT.